Below are 9 T cell receptor beta chains sequenced from a single sample in a study of OX40 agonist ivuxolimab in advanced cancers. Profiled with immunoSEQ multiplex PCR; TCRdb holds only in-frame clones, not every one. The table lists 60,000 to 80,000 clones, around 74% of them singletons. The source was CD4+ or CD8+ T cells sorted from blood, collected in a trial of the OX40 agonist ivuxolimab. The receptors originated from an adult with an advanced solid tumor such as melanoma, head and neck, liver or kidney cancer.

The chain couples TRBV4-3 to TRBJ2-3; 7 nucleotides line up with TRBD1. Trimming took 0 bases from V and 2 from J; bases not matched to a gene: 14. The CDR3 runs 19 residues. In germline, CDR1 is LGHNA, CDR2 YSLEER. CDR3 amino acids: CASSQDAPRGRPYTDTQYF. In DNA, the CDR3 is TGCGCCAGCAGCCAAGACGCCCCGAGGGGGCGCCCCTACACAGATACGCAGTATTTT.

The chain recombines TRBV18 with TRBJ1-2; the match to TRBD1 covers 9 bases. Germline values: CDR1 KGHSH, CDR2 LQKENI. The junction had 11 bases not matched to a gene; V was cut back by 8 bases and J by 4 bases. The CDR3 has 15 residues. CDR3 coding DNA: TGTGCCAGCACAGCTCCGGGACAGGGAGTCTATGGCTACACCTTC. Translation: CASTAPGQGVYGYTF.

V usage is TRBV2 and J usage is TRBJ2-1, with 7 bases matching TRBD2. CDR3 size: 16 residues. In germline, CDR1 is SNHLY, CDR2 FYNNEI. V lost 6 bases and J lost 6; bases outside the gene matches: 14. The CDR3 DNA is TGTGCCAGCAGACCTCCGGCCGGACTAGTTACCAATGAGCAGTTCTTC. This gives the protein CASRPPAGLVTNEQFF.

This chain joins TRBV9 and TRBJ2-7; 7 bases fit TRBD1. After removal of 2 bases from V and 4 bases from J, the junction contained 3 bases not matched to a gene. The CDR3 is 13 residues long. The germline gives CDR1 SGDLS, CDR2 YYNGEE. The chain's CDR3 is CASSVSQGYEQYF. The CDR3 nucleotides read TGTGCCAGCAGCGTTTCACAGGGGTACGAGCAGTACTTC.

This clone has a handful of counts. CDR3 loop: CASSQDDRGVDGYTF. DNA of the CDR3: TGCGCCAGCAGCCAAGACGACAGGGGAGTGGATGGCTACACCTTC. The V call is TRBV4-1, the J call TRBJ1-2; 8 nucleotides align to TRBD1. The V gene end was trimmed by 0 bases and the J gene end by 6 bases; junction bases not matched to a gene: 6. CDR1 and CDR2 from the germline V gene are MGHRA and YSYEKL. The CDR3 sequence is 15 residues long.

The rearrangement links TRBV10-3 to TRBJ2-1; 7 nucleotides line up with TRBD2. The CDR3 totals 14 residues. Germline V CDR1 and CDR2: ENHRY, SYGVKD. The junction had 7 bases not matched to a gene; V was cut back by 3 bases and J by 8 bases. The CDR3 loop reads CAISEPGREDEQFF. The CDR3 nucleotides are TGTGCCATCAGTGAACCGGGCCGGGAGGATGAGCAGTTCTTC.

The chain links TRBV5-1 to TRBJ2-1, with D perhaps TRBD1 or TRBD2 (5 bases each). The CDR3 extends over 14 amino acids. The V gene's germline CDR1 is SGHRS and CDR2 YFSETQ. Trimming shortened V by 0 bases and J by 7 bases, and 11 bases separated the two germline ends. CDR3 nucleotides: TGCGCCAGCAGCTTGGCCGGGACGGATAATGAGCAGTTCTTC. Residues: CASSLAGTDNEQFF. Drawing the rest from reference TRBV5-1 and TRBJ2-1, the complete variable domain is KAGVTQTPRYLIKTRGQQVTLSCSPISGHRSVSWYQQTPGQGLQFLFEYFSETQRNKGNFPGRFSGRQFSNSRSEMNVSTLELGDSALYLCASSLAGTDNEQFFGPGTRLTVL.

The CDR3 DNA reads TGTGCCAGCAGCTTTACAGGGAGTAAGGAAAAACTGTTTTTT. Encoded protein: CASSFTGSKEKLFF. This chain uses TRBV7-9 with TRBJ1-4, with D maybe TRBD1 (6 bases). The CDR3 spans 14 residues. The ends were cut back, 3 bases at V and 8 bases at J, with 13 bases in the middle. CDR1 is SEHNR and CDR2 is FQNEAQ in the germline V gene (reference sequence).

V and J are TRBV7-2 and TRBJ2-7; D possibly corresponds to TRBD2 (6 bases). CDR1 is SGHTA and CDR2 is FQGNSA in the germline V gene. V was cut by 5 bases and J by 2 bases, with 16 bases left in between. The CDR3 sequence is 15 residues long. CDR3 in amino acids: CASSPGPGGTYEQYF. CDR3 coding DNA: TGTGCCAGCAGCCCGGGGCCCGGGGGTACCTACGAGCAGTACTTC.